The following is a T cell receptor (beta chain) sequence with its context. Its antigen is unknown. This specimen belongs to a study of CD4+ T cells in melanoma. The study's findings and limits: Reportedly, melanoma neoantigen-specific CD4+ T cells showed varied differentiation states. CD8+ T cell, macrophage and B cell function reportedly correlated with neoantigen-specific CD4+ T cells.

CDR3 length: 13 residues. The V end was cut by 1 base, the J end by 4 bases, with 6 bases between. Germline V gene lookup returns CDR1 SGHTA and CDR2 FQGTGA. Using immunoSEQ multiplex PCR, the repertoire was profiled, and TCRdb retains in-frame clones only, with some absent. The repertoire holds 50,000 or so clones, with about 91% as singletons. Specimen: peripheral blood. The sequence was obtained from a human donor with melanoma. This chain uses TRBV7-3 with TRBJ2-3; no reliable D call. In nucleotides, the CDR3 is TGTGCCAGCAGCTTAAGTTTTCCAGATACGCAGTATTTT. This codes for CASSLSFPDTQYF.